This T cell receptor beta chain was profiled in a study of OX40 agonist ivuxolimab in advanced cancers. At the level of the study: Ivuxolimab, an agonistic anti-OX40 (CD134) antibody, was given to patients. Three patients got partial responses; one had hepatocellular carcinoma and two had cutaneous melanoma.

Germline lookup yields CDR1 KGHSH and CDR2 LQKENI. This CDR3 region has 11 residues. The germline V and J ends were trimmed by 6 bases and 8 bases, with 10 bases remaining between them. Here immunoSEQ multiplex PCR was the method, and the copy in TCRdb shows in-frame clones only, minus some. The table lists over 100,000 clones, roughly 91% of them singletons. Turning to this clone: Antigen unknown.

The study, taken as a whole, reports: Expanded clones tended on average to be more numerous among CD8+ T cells than CD4+.

Sequences were derived from CD4+ or CD8+ T cells sorted from blood, sampled in a trial of the OX40 agonist ivuxolimab. This sequence originates from an adult with an advanced solid tumor such as melanoma, head and neck, liver or kidney cancer. V is TRBV18 and J is TRBJ1-2; D not certain. The CDR3 is CASSLSGGYTF. In DNA form, the CDR3 reads TGTGCCAGCTCCCTCTCGGGGGGCTACACCTTC. The full variable domain, with the rest looked up from reference TRBV18 and TRBJ1-2, is NAGVMQNPRHLVRRRGQEARLRCSPMKGHSHVYWYRQLPEEGLKFMVYLQKENIIDESGMPKERFSAEFPKEGPSILRIQQVVRGDSAAYFCASSLSGGYTFGSGTRLTVV.